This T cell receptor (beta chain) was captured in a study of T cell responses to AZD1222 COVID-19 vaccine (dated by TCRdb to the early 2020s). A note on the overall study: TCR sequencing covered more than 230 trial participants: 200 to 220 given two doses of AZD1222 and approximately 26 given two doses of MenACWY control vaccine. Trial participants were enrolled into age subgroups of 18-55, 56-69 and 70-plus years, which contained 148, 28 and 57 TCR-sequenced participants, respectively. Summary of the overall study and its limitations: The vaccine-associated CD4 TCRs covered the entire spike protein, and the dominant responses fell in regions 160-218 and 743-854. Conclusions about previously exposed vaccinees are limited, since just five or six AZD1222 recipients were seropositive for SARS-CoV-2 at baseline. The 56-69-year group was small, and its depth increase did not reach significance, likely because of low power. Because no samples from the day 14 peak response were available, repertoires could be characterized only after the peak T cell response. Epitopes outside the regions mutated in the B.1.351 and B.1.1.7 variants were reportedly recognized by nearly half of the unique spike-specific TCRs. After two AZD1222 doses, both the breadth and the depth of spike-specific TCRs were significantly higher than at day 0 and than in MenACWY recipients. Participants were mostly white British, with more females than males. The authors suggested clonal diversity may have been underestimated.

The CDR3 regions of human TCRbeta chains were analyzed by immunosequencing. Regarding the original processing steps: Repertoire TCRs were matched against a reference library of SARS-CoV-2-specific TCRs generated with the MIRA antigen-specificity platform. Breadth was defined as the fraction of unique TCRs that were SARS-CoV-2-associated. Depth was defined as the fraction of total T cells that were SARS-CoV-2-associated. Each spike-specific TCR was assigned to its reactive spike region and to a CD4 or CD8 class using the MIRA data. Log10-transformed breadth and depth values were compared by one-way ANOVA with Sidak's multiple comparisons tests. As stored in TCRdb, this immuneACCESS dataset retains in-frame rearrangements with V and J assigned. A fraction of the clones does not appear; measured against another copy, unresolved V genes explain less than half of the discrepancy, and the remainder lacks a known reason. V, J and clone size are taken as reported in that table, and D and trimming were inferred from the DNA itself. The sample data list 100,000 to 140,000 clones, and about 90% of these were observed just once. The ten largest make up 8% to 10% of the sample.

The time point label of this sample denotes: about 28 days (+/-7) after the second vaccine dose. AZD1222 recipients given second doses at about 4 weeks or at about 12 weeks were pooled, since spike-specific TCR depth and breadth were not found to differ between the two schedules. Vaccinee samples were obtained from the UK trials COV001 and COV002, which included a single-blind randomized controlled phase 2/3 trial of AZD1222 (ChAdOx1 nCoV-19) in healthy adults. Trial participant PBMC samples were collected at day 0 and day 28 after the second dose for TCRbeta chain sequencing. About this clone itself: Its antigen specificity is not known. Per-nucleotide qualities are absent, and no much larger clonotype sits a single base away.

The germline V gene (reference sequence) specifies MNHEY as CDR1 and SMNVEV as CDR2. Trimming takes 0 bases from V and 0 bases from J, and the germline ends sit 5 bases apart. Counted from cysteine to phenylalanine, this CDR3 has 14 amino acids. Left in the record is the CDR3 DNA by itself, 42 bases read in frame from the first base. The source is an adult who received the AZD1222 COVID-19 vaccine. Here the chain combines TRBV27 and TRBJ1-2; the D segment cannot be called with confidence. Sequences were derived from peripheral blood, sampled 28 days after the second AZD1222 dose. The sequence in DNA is TGTGCCAGCAGTTTATCAGACTCTAACTATGGCTACACCTTC. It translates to CASSLSDSNYGYTF.